Sequencing of this T cell receptor beta chain was carried out in a study of CD8 T cells in Susac syndrome. The CDR3 extends over 15 amino acids. V shed 5 bases and J shed 7 bases, with 17 bases lying between them. Germline V lookup: CDR1 SGHNT, CDR2 YENEEA. TEMRA cells were FACS-enriched and CD8+ and CD4+ T cells negatively isolated. Random hexamers were used to reverse transcribe the RNA input (roughly 0.5 to 1 ug). Using its own MiXCR run on the immunoSEQ multiplex PCR reads, TCRdb lists one record per CDR3 protein. This sample carries fewer than 250,000 distinct CDR3 sequences, approximately 93% of them seen once, and the ten largest clones take 0.1%.

Sequencing input: CD4+ T cells from PBMCs. This receptor was obtained from a human donor in good health. The rearrangement links TRBV11-3 to TRBJ2-2, with a tentative D call TRBD1 (6 bases). CDR3 in DNA: TGTGCCAGCAGCCTAACGACAGGCGTAAGCGGGGAGCTGTTTTTT. This gives the protein CASSLTTGVSGELFF.